Below are 10 T cell receptor beta chains sequenced from a single sample in a study of shared clonotypes between healthy human individuals. Libraries were prepared by immunoSEQ multiplex PCR; TCRdb keeps only in-frame clonotypes and omits some of them. This table holds some 500,000 clones, 90% to 96% found once. What was sequenced was naive CD4+ T cells sorted from blood. Subset denoted: CD45RA+ positively selected. The receptor set was obtained from a young woman in good health.

V gene TRBV5-6 combines with J gene TRBJ2-2; D is undetermined. Germline V CDR1 and CDR2: SGHDT, YYEEEE. CDR3 length: 11 residues. V was pared by 0 bases and J by 10 bases, with 4 bases between. The CDR3 is CASSLAEELFF. The CDR3 DNA sequence: TGTGCCAGCAGCTTGGCTGAGGAGCTGTTTTTT.

This chain uses TRBV28 with TRBJ2-7; 9 positions match TRBD2. CDR1 and CDR2 (germline): MDHEN, SYDVKM. The CDR3 loop spans 16 amino acids. The J segment lost 3 bases and the V segment lost 2 bases, leaving 8 bases of the junction unmatched. CDR3 nucleotides: TGTGCCAGCAGTTTAAGCCTAGCGGGATGGGGCTACGAGCAGTACTTC. Protein product: CASSLSLAGWGYEQYF. Full variable domain (remainder filled in from reference TRBV28 and TRBJ2-7): DVKVTQSSRYLVKRTGEKVFLECVQDMDHENMFWYRQDPGLGLRLIYFSYDVKMKEKGDIPEGYSVSREKKERFSLILESASTNQTSMYLCASSLSLAGWGYEQYFGPGTRLTVT.

V and J are TRBV7-2 and TRBJ2-7; TRBD2 might be the D (6 bases). The CDR3 length is 12 residues. The germline gives CDR1 SGHTA, CDR2 FQGNSA. The ends were cut back, 6 bases at V and 6 bases at J, with 12 bases in the middle. The CDR3 bases are TGTGCCAGCAGTCAACAGGAGGGCGAGCAGTACTTC. Translated: CASSQQEGEQYF.

This clone was seen a handful of times. The chain employs TRBV4-1 and TRBJ1-5; D unclear. CDR1 is MGHRA, CDR2 YSYEKL, per germline. The ends were cut back, 0 bases at V and 5 bases at J, with 8 bases in the middle. CDR3 size: 14 residues. This CDR3 reads CASSQEGSYQPQHF. The CDR3 DNA is TGCGCCAGCAGCCAAGAAGGGAGTTATCAGCCCCAGCATTTT.

This clone was counted a single time. The rearrangement joins TRBV18 to TRBJ1-1, with 10 bases aligning to TRBD1. The junction had 1 base not matched to a gene; V was cut back by 3 bases and J by 0 bases. Germline CDR1 reads KGHSH; CDR2 reads LQKENI. The CDR3 runs 15 residues. CDR3 protein: CASSPGTGVNTEAFF. The CDR3 nucleotides are TGTGCCAGCTCACCCGGGACAGGGGTGAACACTGAAGCTTTCTTT.

This clone showed up just a few times. The chain carries TRBV6-1 and TRBJ1-2, with TRBD1 matching over 8 bases. V lost 7 bases to trimming and J lost 3 bases; unmatched junction nucleotides: 4. CDR1 is MNHNS and CDR2 is SASEGT in the germline V gene. The CDR3 is made up of 13 amino acids. The CDR3 reads CASTPTGDYGYTF. For the CDR3, the DNA is TGTGCCAGCACCCCGACAGGGGACTATGGCTACACCTTC.

The V gene is TRBV10-1, the J gene TRBJ2-3; 9 nucleotides line up with TRBD1. From germline, CDR1 is WNHNN and CDR2 SYGVQD (reference sequence). CDR3 length: 16 residues. V shed 4 bases, J shed 5 bases, and the junction held 10 bases outside the gene matches. The CDR3 DNA reads as TGCGCCAGCAGTGGGGACCTAACAGGGGGCCAAGATACGCAGTATTTT. Translation gives CASSGDLTGGQDTQYF.

This sequence joins TRBV28 and TRBJ2-1, with D possibly TRBD2 on 5 matching bases. The CDR3 is 15 amino acids. The V and J ends lost 7 bases and 4 bases respectively, with 17 bases between them. CDR1 is MDHEN and CDR2 is SYDVKM in the germline V gene. This chain's CDR3 is CASTLSSAGYNEQFF. CDR3 DNA sequence: TGTGCCAGCACCTTAAGTAGCGCTGGGTACAATGAGCAGTTCTTC.

J is TRBJ2-3 and V is TRBV4-1, with TRBD2 identical over 8 bases. This CDR3 region has 18 residues. Germline CDR1 and CDR2: MGHRA and YSYEKL. V gave up 0 bases and J gave up 2 bases; unmatched junction bases: 10. DNA for the CDR3: TGCGCCAGCAGCCAAGACTGGCTAGCGGGCCTAGTCACAGATACGCAGTATTTT. As protein: CASSQDWLAGLVTDTQYF.

This sequence joins TRBV5-4 and TRBJ2-3; D might be TRBD2 (6 bases). Germline V gene sequence: CDR1 SGHNT, CDR2 YYREEE (reference sequence). The CDR3 totals 16 residues. With 3 bases removed from V and 1 base from J, the gap between germline ends came to 15 bases. CDR3 DNA: TGTGCCAGCAGCTCTCGGGGAGGCGGAGGCACAGATACGCAGTATTTT. It codes for CASSSRGGGGTDTQYF.